Following are 23 T cell receptor beta chains from one sample sequenced in a study of cytomegalovirus exposure and HLA in healthy donors. The primer mix had 60 Vbeta and 13 Jbeta primers. Here immunoSEQ multiplex PCR was the method, and the copy in TCRdb shows in-frame clones only, minus some. The table shows 150,000 or so clones, with over 70% occurring only once. The source material was PBMCs. The origin of the receptors is a male donor in good health and CMV-seronegative.

V is TRBV10-3 and J is TRBJ2-5; D gene unclear. The CDR3 spans 13 residues. Trimming took off 0 bases at V and 3 bases at J, with 5 bases between the two ends. The germline CDR1 and CDR2 sequences are ENHRY and SYGVKD. For the CDR3, the DNA is TGTGCCATCAGTGAGTCGTCTGAAGAGACCCAGTACTTC. Translated: CAISESSEETQYF.

The chain joins TRBV5-1 to TRBJ2-7; TRBD2 agrees at 7 bases. The ends lost 1 base at V and 3 bases at J; junction bases unmatched: 4. Germline CDR1 and CDR2: SGHRS and YFSETQ. CDR3 size: 14 residues. CDR3 sequence (DNA): TGCGCCAGCAGCTTGACAACTAGCGTCTACGAGCAGTACTTC. Amino acid sequence: CASSLTTSVYEQYF.

Here the CDR3 DNA reads TGTGCCAGCAGTTACTCGTTGGGACAGGGGGCTTACGAGCAGTACTTC. Amino acid sequence: CASSYSLGQGAYEQYF. The chain has TRBV6-6 and TRBJ2-7; 12 bases agree with TRBD1. Germline V lookup: CDR1 MNHNY, CDR2 SVGAGI (reference sequence). CDR3 size: 16 residues. V trimming: 0 bases; J trimming: 4 bases; junction bases outside the gene matches: 4.

In its sample, this clone was seen a few times. This chain connects TRBV29-1 to TRBJ2-2, with D tentatively TRBD1 (6 bases). The CDR3 covers 15 residues. Trimming shortened V by 7 bases and J by 4 bases, and 19 bases separated the two germline ends. The germline gives CDR1 SQVTM, CDR2 ANQGSEA. This CDR3 is CSAASQGLCTGELFF. DNA for the CDR3: TGCAGCGCTGCAAGTCAGGGGCTCTGCACCGGGGAGCTGTTTTTT.

The V and J genes are TRBV5-6 and TRBJ1-4; 9 bases map to TRBD1. The CDR3 runs to 13 residues. Trimming removed 4 bases from V and 8 bases from J; junction bases left unmatched: 3. CDR1 is SGHDT, CDR2 YYEEEE, per germline. The CDR3 loop is CASSPDRGEKLFF. DNA of the CDR3: TGTGCCAGCAGCCCCGACAGGGGGGAAAAACTGTTTTTT.

The V and J genes are TRBV5-1 and TRBJ1-6; TRBD1 is a possible D gene (6 bases). Germline V CDR1 and CDR2: SGHRS, YFSETQ. V lost 2 bases and J 6 bases, leaving 9 bases between the germline ends. This CDR3 region has 14 residues. The DNA for the CDR3 is TGCGCCAGCAGCTTTGGGGACACTAATTCACCCCTCCACTTT. Translated: CASSFGDTNSPLHF.

The count of this clone is one. The chain carries TRBV27 and TRBJ2-7; TRBD1 matches at 9 bases. With V trimmed by 4 bases and J by 2 bases, 9 bases remained unmatched. CDR1 is MNHEY and CDR2 is SMNVEV in the germline V gene (reference sequence). This CDR3 contains 16 residues. Here the CDR3 DNA reads TGTGCCAGCAGTTGGGCCGGGACAGGGAATACCTACGAGCAGTACTTC. Translating it yields CASSWAGTGNTYEQYF.

This clone was observed a single time. The V gene is TRBV5-1, the J gene TRBJ2-1; D unclear. The germline V and J ends were trimmed by 0 bases and 7 bases, with 11 bases remaining between them. Germline lookup yields CDR1 SGHRS and CDR2 YFSETQ. This CDR3 is built from 14 residues. The CDR3 region has the DNA TGCGCCAGCAGCTTGGCCGGCGACGGGAATGAGCAGTTCTTC. It encodes CASSLAGDGNEQFF. Complete variable domain (other parts from reference TRBV5-1 and TRBJ2-1): KAGVTQTPRYLIKTRGQQVTLSCSPISGHRSVSWYQQTPGQGLQFLFEYFSETQRNKGNFPGRFSGRQFSNSRSEMNVSTLELGDSALYLCASSLAGDGNEQFFGPGTRLTVL.

This chain links TRBV18 with TRBJ1-3; D not resolved. Germline V gene sequence: CDR1 KGHSH, CDR2 LQKENI. This CDR3 spans 16 amino acids. Deletions cut 5 bases from V and 0 bases from J, with 14 bases between. CDR3 sequence (DNA): TGTGCCAGCTCAAATATGGACGGGAGCTCTGGAAACACCATATATTTT. Translated: CASSNMDGSSGNTIYF.

This clone was found once. V and J are TRBV2 and TRBJ1-4; maybe TRBD1 (6 bases). V was trimmed by 5 bases and J by 5 bases, leaving 12 bases between them. CDR1 is SNHLY, CDR2 FYNNEI, per germline. This CDR3 contains 14 residues. The CDR3 DNA reads as TGTGCCAGCAGTCTGGACAGCCGGAATGAAAAACTGTTTTTT. This translates into CASSLDSRNEKLFF.

In this sample, this clone turned up a few times. The chain carries TRBV2 and TRBJ1-1; 11 bases line up with TRBD1. V lost 6 bases to trimming and J lost 5 bases; unmatched junction nucleotides: 5. The CDR3 is made up of 14 amino acids. Germline lookup yields CDR1 SNHLY and CDR2 FYNNEI. The CDR3 region has the DNA TGTGCCAGCAGGCCGGACAGGGGGCGGACTGAAGCTTTCTTT. As protein: CASRPDRGRTEAFF.

This clone appeared once. The chain combines TRBV5-8 with TRBJ1-5, with 10 bases identical to TRBD1. The CDR3 consists of 15 residues. The germline V gene encodes CDR1 SGHTS and CDR2 YDEGEE. Germline trimming cut 4 bases from V and 3 bases from J; bases unmatched to any gene: 4. CDR3 DNA: TGTGCCAGCAGCAGCGGACAGGGGGACAATCAGCCCCAGCATTTT. Protein sequence: CASSSGQGDNQPQHF.

The sample holds a few counts of this clone. The CDR3 DNA sequence: TGTGCCAGCTCACCCGGGACTAGCGGGATTGGGGAGCAGTTCTTC. Its translation is CASSPGTSGIGEQFF. The rearrangement joins TRBV18 to TRBJ2-1; 13 nucleotides align to TRBD2. The junction had 6 bases not matched to a gene; V was cut back by 3 bases and J by 10 bases. Germline V gene lookup returns CDR1 KGHSH and CDR2 LQKENI. The CDR3 extends over 15 amino acids.

This clone was seen only once. CDR3 sequence (DNA): TGCGCCAGCAGCCAAGTAGCCGCAAACACTGAAGCTTTCTTT. Protein product: CASSQVAANTEAFF. The chain has TRBV4-1 and TRBJ1-1, with D unresolved. CDR3 size: 14 residues. Germline lookup yields CDR1 MGHRA and CDR2 YSYEKL. Deletions cut 1 base from V and 2 bases from J, with 8 bases between.

J is TRBJ1-1 and V is TRBV5-1, with unresolved D. Germline assignment: CDR1 SGHRS and CDR2 YFSETQ. This CDR3 has 15 residues. Trimming took 4 bases from V and 0 from J, leaving 13 bases between them. The CDR3 region is CASSRTTTLNTEAFF. The CDR3 DNA is TGCGCCAGCAGCCGAACCACAACACTGAACACTGAAGCTTTCTTT.

The J gene is TRBJ2-3, the V gene TRBV7-2; 11 bases match TRBD2. The ends lost 2 bases at V and 4 bases at J; junction bases unmatched: 8. CDR1 SGHTA and CDR2 FQGNSA come from the germline V gene. The CDR3 contains 17 residues. Here the CDR3 DNA reads TGTGCCAGCAGCTTATTTAGCGGGAGGGCAAGCCCAGATACGCAGTATTTT. It yields the protein CASSLFSGRASPDTQYF.

The genes are TRBV10-2 and TRBJ2-3; D is possibly TRBD2 (6 bases). The CDR3 contains 14 residues. Per germline, CDR1 WSHSY and CDR2 SAAADI. Deletions cut 3 bases from V and 2 bases from J, with 9 bases between. The CDR3: CASSEAGLTDTQYF. CDR3 bases: TGCGCCAGCAGTGAAGCGGGCCTCACAGATACGCAGTATTTT.

J is TRBJ1-2 and V is TRBV7-9; D might be TRBD1 (6 bases). CDR3 length equals 17 residues. Germline V gene lookup returns CDR1 SEHNR and CDR2 FQNEAQ (reference sequence). V dropped 4 bases and J dropped 5 bases, with 23 bases sitting between them. The CDR3 region has the DNA TGTGCCAGCAGCTCCGGATGGGACACCGCCCATAAATATGGCTACACCTTC. Protein product: CASSSGWDTAHKYGYTF. The full variable domain, completed using reference TRBV7-9 and TRBJ1-2, is DTGVSQNPRHKITKRGQNVTFRCDPISEHNRLYWYRQTLGQGPEFLTYFQNEAQLEKSRLLSDRFSAERPKGSFSTLEIQRTEQGDSAMYLCASSSGWDTAHKYGYTFGSGTRLTVV.

The genes are TRBV7-6 and TRBJ2-6; 9 nucleotides match TRBD2. Trimming removed 1 base from V and 0 bases from J; junction bases left unmatched: 7. The CDR3 spans 19 residues. Germline CDR1 reads SGHVS; CDR2 reads FNYEAQ. The chain's CDR3 is CASSLVFLAGSSGANVLTF. CDR3 nucleotides: TGTGCCAGCAGCTTAGTCTTTCTAGCGGGAAGCTCTGGGGCCAACGTCCTGACTTTC.

The chain employs TRBV6-4 and TRBJ1-1; 7 bases are a match to TRBD1. The CDR3 runs 13 residues. V dropped 3 bases and J dropped 3; count of bases not matched to a gene: 1. In germline, CDR1 is MRHNA, CDR2 SNTAGT. The CDR3 here is CASSEDRDTEAFF. The CDR3 region has the DNA TGTGCCAGCAGTGAAGACAGGGACACTGAAGCTTTCTTT.

The V and J genes are TRBV7-2 and TRBJ2-7; the D is unclear. The germline V and J ends were trimmed by 5 bases and 2 bases, with 10 bases remaining between them. Germline CDR1 reads SGHTA; CDR2 reads FQGNSA. The CDR3 runs 13 residues. CDR3 DNA: TGTGCCAGCAGCCCCAGGTTCACCTACGAGCAGTACTTC. Its translation: CASSPRFTYEQYF.

This chain connects TRBV6-5 to TRBJ2-2, with D possibly being TRBD2 (5 bases). The CDR3 has 14 amino acids. Trimming cost V 3 bases and J 9 bases, with 14 bases left between them. Germline V gives CDR1 MNHEY, CDR2 SVGAGI. This chain's CDR3 is CASSYRGNDRELFF. As DNA, the CDR3 is TGTGCCAGCAGTTATAGAGGGAACGACCGGGAGCTGTTTTTT.

This clone appeared a few times. The chain uses TRBV30 and TRBJ1-4, with D tentatively TRBD1 (5 bases). In germline, CDR1 is GTSNPN, CDR2 SVGIG (reference sequence). V was clipped by 0 bases and J by 3 bases, with 8 bases between them. The CDR3 is 14 residues long. CDR3 sequence: CAWSVGGANEKLFF. The CDR3 DNA reads TGTGCCTGGAGTGTGGGAGGGGCTAATGAAAAACTGTTTTTT.